The clone carrying this T cell receptor beta chain came up many times. Its antigen is not known. This specimen includes other DNA sequences encoding the same CDR3. The CDR3 is 17 amino acids. The germline gives CDR1 SGHRS, CDR2 YFSETQ. V lost 4 bases and J lost 0; bases outside the gene matches: 9. Original handling: Between-group CDR3 differences, defined by clinicopathological status, yielded a distant-metastasis classifier for papillary thyroid cancer. TCRdb re-called the PCR reads via MiXCR. TCRdb's processing, not the study's, gives the V and J calls here. The sample includes more than 10,000 clones, roughly 31% of them seen just once. No treatment had been given to any patient before thyroid surgery. These data originate in a study of metastatic and nonmetastatic thyroid tumors. At the level of the study: Repertoires were compared across blood and tumor or nodule tissue from malignant and benign thyroid patients. The study's findings and limits: Malignant thyroid tumors reportedly had TCR beta diversity that was significantly higher than in benign nodules, in blood and tumor.

The sample taken for sequencing was tumor tissue. The source is a male donor with papillary thyroid cancer or a benign thyroid nodule (not recorded which). Some clones in this sample may be carry-over from other donors' samples. V usage is TRBV5-1 and J usage is TRBJ2-5; the match to TRBD2 covers 10 bases. The CDR3 loop reads CASSLAGLAPYQETQYF. CDR3 DNA sequence: TGCGCCAGCAGCCTAGCGGGACTAGCGCCGTACCAAGAGACCCAGTACTTC.